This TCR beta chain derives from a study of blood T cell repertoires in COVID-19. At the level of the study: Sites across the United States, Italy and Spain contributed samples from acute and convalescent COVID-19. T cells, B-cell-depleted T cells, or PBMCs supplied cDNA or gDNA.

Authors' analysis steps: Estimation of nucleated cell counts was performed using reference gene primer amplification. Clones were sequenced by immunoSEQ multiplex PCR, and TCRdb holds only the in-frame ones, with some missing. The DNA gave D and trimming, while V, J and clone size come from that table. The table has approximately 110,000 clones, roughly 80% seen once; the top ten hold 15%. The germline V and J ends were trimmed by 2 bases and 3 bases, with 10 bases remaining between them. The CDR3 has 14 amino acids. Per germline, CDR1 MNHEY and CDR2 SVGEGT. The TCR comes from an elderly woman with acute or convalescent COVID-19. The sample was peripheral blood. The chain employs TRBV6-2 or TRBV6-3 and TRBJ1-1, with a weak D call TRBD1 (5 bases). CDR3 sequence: CASSYTQGYTEAFF. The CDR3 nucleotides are TGTGCCAGCAGTTACACCCAGGGATACACTGAAGCTTTCTTT.